These T cell receptor beta chains were read from a single sample in a study of siplizumab effects on memory and regulatory T cells. The data were produced by immunoSEQ multiplex PCR, yet TCRdb's version contains in-frame clones alone and is incomplete. Among some 100,000 clones listed, 80% to 95% were seen once. The sample consisted of CD4+ T cells sorted from blood. The receptors here all came from a human donor in good health. Both conserved end residues are part of each CDR3. A D gene is named only where the DNA matches it firmly. Size tells how often a clone was seen (once, few, many) or the class of an expanded clone, and some rows leave it out.

J gene: TRBJ2-5
CDR3 length: 12
V gene: TRBV6-1
D gene: -
clone size: -
CDR3 DNA: TGTGCCAGCAGTGAAGCGCTCGAGACCCAGTACTTC
CDR3 protein: CASSEALETQYF

J gene: TRBJ1-4
CDR3 length: 14
V gene: TRBV5-1
D gene: TRBD1
clone size: -
CDR3 DNA: TGCGCCAGCAGCTTCGGACAGGGAAGGGAAAAACTGTTTTTT
CDR3 protein: CASSFGQGREKLFF

J gene: TRBJ1-2
CDR3 length: 14
V gene: TRBV6-6
D gene: -
clone size: -
CDR3 DNA: TGTGCCAGCAGCCCCGGACGGGGTCCCTATGGCTACACCTTC
CDR3 protein: CASSPGRGPYGYTF

J gene: TRBJ1-4
CDR3 length: 15
V gene: TRBV7-9
D gene: TRBD1
clone size: -
CDR3 DNA: TGTGCCAGCAGCTTTACCGGGACAGGGGGAGAAAAACTGTTTTTT
CDR3 protein: CASSFTGTGGEKLFF

J gene: TRBJ2-7
CDR3 length: 14
V gene: TRBV5-4
D gene: TRBD1
clone size: -
CDR3 DNA: TGTGCCAGCGGAAGACAGGGGGAGAGGTACGAGCAGTACTTC
CDR3 protein: CASGRQGERYEQYF

J gene: TRBJ2-7
CDR3 length: 15
V gene: TRBV6-5
D gene: -
clone size: -
CDR3 DNA: TGTGCCAGCAGCCGGACACAGACGGGTTCCTACGAGCAGTACTTC
CDR3 protein: CASSRTQTGSYEQYF

J gene: TRBJ1-4
CDR3 length: 15
V gene: TRBV6-1
D gene: -
clone size: -
CDR3 DNA: TGTGCCAGCAGTTTGTCACAGAGCTTGAATGAAAAACTGTTTTTT
CDR3 protein: CASSLSQSLNEKLFF

J gene: TRBJ1-4
CDR3 length: 15
V gene: TRBV6-1
D gene: -
clone size: -
CDR3 DNA: TGTGCCAGCAGTGAACTGGGAGGGTTGGGGGAAAAACTGTTTTTT
CDR3 protein: CASSELGGLGEKLFF

J gene: TRBJ2-1
CDR3 length: 16
V gene: TRBV11-3
D gene: -
clone size: -
CDR3 DNA: TGTGCCAGCAGCTTACTAGCGACCAGCTCCTACAATGAGCAGTTCTTC
CDR3 protein: CASSLLATSSYNEQFF

J gene: TRBJ1-5
CDR3 length: 14
V gene: TRBV6-1
D gene: -
clone size: -
CDR3 DNA: TGTGCCAGCATAGGGCTTTTGAGCAATCAGCCCCAGCATTTT
CDR3 protein: CASIGLLSNQPQHF

J gene: TRBJ2-3
CDR3 length: 19
V gene: TRBV9
D gene: -
clone size: -
CDR3 DNA: TGTGCCAGCAGCCCGGGAGCCCTGACTAGTAAAACTAGCACAGATACGCAGTATTTT
CDR3 protein: CASSPGALTSKTSTDTQYF

J gene: TRBJ2-6
CDR3 length: 14
V gene: TRBV6-5
D gene: TRBD1
clone size: once
CDR3 DNA: TGTGCCAGCAACGACAGGGCTGGGGCCAACGTCCTGACTTTC
CDR3 protein: CASNDRAGANVLTF

J gene: TRBJ2-3
CDR3 length: 14
V gene: TRBV15
D gene: TRBD2
clone size: -
CDR3 DNA: TGTGCCACCAGCCGAAGCGGGGGCTTAGATACGCAGTATTTT
CDR3 protein: CATSRSGGLDTQYF

J gene: TRBJ2-1
CDR3 length: 15
V gene: TRBV18
D gene: TRBD1
clone size: -
CDR3 DNA: TGTGCCAGCTCATCTACACAGGGGTTCTACAATGAGCAGTTCTTC
CDR3 protein: CASSSTQGFYNEQFF

J gene: TRBJ1-2
CDR3 length: 14
V gene: TRBV7-9
D gene: TRBD1
clone size: -
CDR3 DNA: TGTGCCAGCAGCCCACGGACAGGGAGGAGTGGCTACACCTTC
CDR3 protein: CASSPRTGRSGYTF

J gene: TRBJ2-1
CDR3 length: 11
V gene: TRBV2
D gene: TRBD2
clone size: few
CDR3 DNA: TGTGCCAGTACGGGGGGCAATGAGCAGTTCTTC
CDR3 protein: CASTGGNEQFF

J gene: TRBJ2-3
CDR3 length: 15
V gene: TRBV7-9
D gene: TRBD1
clone size: -
CDR3 DNA: TGTGCCAGCAGCCTTCGACAGGGGGCTACAGATACGCAGTATTTT
CDR3 protein: CASSLRQGATDTQYF

J gene: TRBJ2-2
CDR3 length: 15
V gene: TRBV11-3
D gene: -
clone size: -
CDR3 DNA: TGTGCCAGCAGCTTAGGCAGGGTGGGCACCGGGGAGCTGTTTTTT
CDR3 protein: CASSLGRVGTGELFF

J gene: TRBJ2-7
CDR3 length: 15
V gene: TRBV5-6
D gene: -
clone size: -
CDR3 DNA: TGTGCCAGCAGCTTTGACGCGAATATCCTCTACGAGCAGTACTTC
CDR3 protein: CASSFDANILYEQYF

J gene: TRBJ1-5
CDR3 length: 18
V gene: TRBV29-1
D gene: TRBD1
clone size: -
CDR3 DNA: TGCAGCGACCGCACGGGACAGGAGCCCGCCGCCGATAATCAGCCCCAGCATTTT
CDR3 protein: CSDRTGQEPAADNQPQHF

J gene: TRBJ2-6
CDR3 length: 14
V gene: TRBV28
D gene: -
clone size: few
CDR3 DNA: TGTGCCAGCAGGGGAAGCTCTGGGGCCAACGTCCTGACTTTC
CDR3 protein: CASRGSSGANVLTF

J gene: TRBJ1-2
CDR3 length: 11
V gene: TRBV19
D gene: -
clone size: -
CDR3 DNA: TGTGCCAGTATCCGTCACTATGGCTACACCTTC
CDR3 protein: CASIRHYGYTF

J gene: TRBJ1-6
CDR3 length: 13
V gene: TRBV5-6
D gene: TRBD1
clone size: -
CDR3 DNA: TGTGCCAGTACGGGACAGCGAAGATCACCCCTCCACTTT
CDR3 protein: CASTGQRRSPLHF

J gene: TRBJ2-1
CDR3 length: 15
V gene: TRBV6-5
D gene: TRBD2
clone size: -
CDR3 DNA: TGTGCCAGCAGACGGGGCGGTACTAGCGGGGGGTCGCAGTTCTTC
CDR3 protein: CASRRGGTSGGSQFF

J gene: TRBJ1-2
CDR3 length: 15
V gene: TRBV23-1
D gene: TRBD1
clone size: -
CDR3 DNA: TGCGCCAGCAGCTCCGACAGGGGGCCGTGGTATGGCTACACCTTC
CDR3 protein: CASSSDRGPWYGYTF

J gene: TRBJ2-2
CDR3 length: 15
V gene: TRBV6-6
D gene: TRBD2
clone size: -
CDR3 DNA: TGTGCCAGCAGTCATACTAGCGGGGGGGTCCGGGAGCTGTTTTTT
CDR3 protein: CASSHTSGGVRELFF

J gene: TRBJ1-1
CDR3 length: 17
V gene: TRBV7-9
D gene: TRBD1
clone size: -
CDR3 DNA: TGTGCCAGCCAATACGGGCAGGGGGCTATGGCGAACACTGAAGCTTTCTTT
CDR3 protein: CASQYGQGAMANTEAFF

J gene: TRBJ1-1
CDR3 length: 15
V gene: TRBV7-3
D gene: -
clone size: -
CDR3 DNA: TGTGCCAGCAGCTTATTTAAAGGCGGGGTGCATGAAGCTTTCTTT
CDR3 protein: CASSLFKGGVHEAFF

J gene: TRBJ1-2
CDR3 length: 12
V gene: TRBV29-1
D gene: -
clone size: -
CDR3 DNA: TGCAGCGTTGATCGGGGTGGCTATGGCTACACCTTC
CDR3 protein: CSVDRGGYGYTF

J gene: TRBJ1-3
CDR3 length: 13
V gene: TRBV30
D gene: -
clone size: -
CDR3 DNA: TGTGCCTGGAGGGAAAGCTCTGGAAACACCATATATTTT
CDR3 protein: CAWRESSGNTIYF

J gene: TRBJ1-1
CDR3 length: 12
V gene: TRBV9
D gene: -
clone size: -
CDR3 DNA: TGTGCCAGCAGCGTGGGGGACACTGAAGCTTTCTTT
CDR3 protein: CASSVGDTEAFF

J gene: TRBJ1-4
CDR3 length: 12
V gene: TRBV30
D gene: -
clone size: -
CDR3 DNA: TGTGCCTGGAGGGGACTCTATGAAAAACTGTTTTTT
CDR3 protein: CAWRGLYEKLFF

J gene: TRBJ1-2
CDR3 length: 10
V gene: TRBV7-5
D gene: -
clone size: -
CDR3 DNA: TGTGTCAGAAGCTTAACTGGCTACACCTTC
CDR3 protein: CVRSLTGYTF

J gene: TRBJ1-4
CDR3 length: 16
V gene: TRBV15
D gene: -
clone size: -
CDR3 DNA: TGTGCCACCAGCAGAGATCTTCAGGGGAATAATGAAAAACTGTTTTTT
CDR3 protein: CATSRDLQGNNEKLFF

J gene: TRBJ1-2
CDR3 length: 12
V gene: TRBV6-6
D gene: -
clone size: -
CDR3 DNA: TGTGCCACAATGGACAGTGGGTATGGCTACACCTTC
CDR3 protein: CATMDSGYGYTF

J gene: TRBJ1-4
CDR3 length: 13
V gene: TRBV10-3
D gene: -
clone size: -
CDR3 DNA: TGTGCCATCAGGGGGACAACTAATGAAAAACTGTTTTTT
CDR3 protein: CAIRGTTNEKLFF

J gene: TRBJ2-1
CDR3 length: 15
V gene: TRBV11-2
D gene: TRBD2
clone size: -
CDR3 DNA: TGTGCCAGCAGCTTAGGGGCTAGCGGGGGGGTAGAGCAGTTCTTC
CDR3 protein: CASSLGASGGVEQFF

J gene: TRBJ1-1
CDR3 length: 14
V gene: TRBV15
D gene: TRBD1
clone size: -
CDR3 DNA: TGTGCCACCAGCAGCCAGGGGGGGAACACTGAAGCTTTCTTT
CDR3 protein: CATSSQGGNTEAFF

J gene: TRBJ1-1
CDR3 length: 14
V gene: TRBV11-2
D gene: -
clone size: once
CDR3 DNA: TGTGCCAGCAGCTTGTTGATCGGGGGCAGAGAAGCTTTCTTT
CDR3 protein: CASSLLIGGREAFF

J gene: TRBJ1-5
CDR3 length: 15
V gene: TRBV4-1
D gene: -
clone size: -
CDR3 DNA: TGCGCCAGCAGCCAAGATCCCGCCTCCAATCAGCCCCAGCATTTT
CDR3 protein: CASSQDPASNQPQHF